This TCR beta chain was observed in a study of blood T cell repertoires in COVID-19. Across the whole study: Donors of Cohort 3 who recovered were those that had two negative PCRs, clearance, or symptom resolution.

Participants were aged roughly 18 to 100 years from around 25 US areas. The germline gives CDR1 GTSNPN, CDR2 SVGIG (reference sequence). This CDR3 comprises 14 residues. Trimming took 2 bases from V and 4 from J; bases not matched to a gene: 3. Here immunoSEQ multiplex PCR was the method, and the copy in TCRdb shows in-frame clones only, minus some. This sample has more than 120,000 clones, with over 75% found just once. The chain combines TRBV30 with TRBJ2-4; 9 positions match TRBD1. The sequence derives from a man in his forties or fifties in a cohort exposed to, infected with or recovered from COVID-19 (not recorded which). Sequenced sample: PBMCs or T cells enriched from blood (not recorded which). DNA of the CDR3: TGTGCCTGGAGTTCTGGGACAGGGAAAAACATTCAGTACTTC. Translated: CAWSSGTGKNIQYF.